Sequencing of this T cell receptor beta chain was carried out in a study of regulatory T cells in long-lasting Graves disease. Study-wide results and caveats: The number of shared public clonotypes was higher in persistent patients (about 3,000) than new patients (around 960).

Trimming left V 2 bases short and J 6 bases short, with 8 bases between. Germline V gene lookup returns CDR1 DFQATT and CDR2 SNEGSKA (reference sequence). CDR3 length: 12 residues. Turning to this clonotype: Its antigen is currently unknown.

Arm-PCR of CDR3 regions and iRepertoire HTBI primers were used to build TCR beta libraries. Each CDR3 protein is one row after TCRdb ran MiXCR on the multiplex PCR reads. The table includes about 540,000 distinct CDR3 sequences, roughly 14% detected once. Time point indicated: newly diagnosed GD, antithyroid drugs for less than 3 months. Following extraction of RNA from PBMCs, that RNA was used to make the TCR library. These sequences were also reported in another study, on T cells in Graves' hyperthyroidism and ophthalmopathy. That study reports: Patients having uncontrolled infection, another autoimmune disease, pregnancy or lactation were not included. TCR CDR3 regions were first amplified by RT-PCR with HTBI primers.

The source of this sequence is a man aged 25 to 40 with Graves disease. The chain joins TRBV20-1 to TRBJ2-1; D remains ambiguous. Sequenced material: peripheral blood mononuclear cells (PBMCs), taken at new diagnosis, from a patient treated with antithyroid drugs. The CDR3 region has the DNA TGCAGTGCTAGACTTAGCAGCAATGAGCAGTTCTTC. This sequence encodes CSARLSSNEQFF.